The 21 T cell receptor beta chains listed next were all sequenced from one sample in a study of blood T cell repertoires in COVID-19. TCRdb's copy holds only in-frame clones and misses some; the assay was immunoSEQ multiplex PCR. The sample holds 95,000 to 100,000 clones, about 80% seen once. The source material was peripheral blood. Receptor source: a human donor in a cohort sampled during active COVID-19.

Details on this clone: One junction end disagrees with the germline gene, perhaps due to a read error. The gene calls are TRBV7-7 and TRBJ2-5; 9 bases line up with TRBD2. The CDR3 contains 14 residues. The germline V gene has CDR1 SSHAT and CDR2 FNYEAQ (reference sequence). The CDR3: CASSRGTSLETQYF. CDR3 coding DNA: TGTGCTAGCAGCCGCGGGACTAGCTTAGAGACCCAGTACTTC.

The chain links TRBV11-2 to TRBJ1-1, with TRBD1 as a possible D gene (6 bases). Deletions cut 0 bases from V and 3 bases from J, with 11 bases between. Germline V CDR1 and CDR2: SGHAT, FQNNGV. This CDR3 is built from 15 residues. The CDR3 coding sequence is TGTGCCAGCAGCTTAGATAGTCACAGGGACACTGAAGCTTTCTTT. Amino acids: CASSLDSHRDTEAFF.

The chain's CDR3 is CATSDSSPTQGSGELFF. CDR3 nucleotides: TGTGCCACCAGTGATTCCTCCCCTACCCAGGGTTCCGGGGAGCTGTTTTTT. The chain has TRBV24-1 and TRBJ2-2; possibly TRBD1 for D (5 bases). V was shortened by 2 bases and J by 6 bases, with 18 bases between the two germline ends. Per germline, CDR1 KGHDR and CDR2 SFDVKD. CDR3 size: 17 residues.

This chain links TRBV4-1 with TRBJ2-3; tentative D call: TRBD2 (7 bases). The CDR3 totals 16 residues. Germline V CDR1 and CDR2: MGHRA, YSYEKL. Deletions cut 2 bases from V and 3 bases from J, with 15 bases between. Here the CDR3 DNA reads TGCGCCAGCAGCCAACAAGAAGGGGGAGGGACAGATACGCAGTATTTT. Translation: CASSQQEGGGTDTQYF.

This rearrangement joins TRBV29-1 to TRBJ2-7, with TRBD2 as a possible D gene (6 bases). The CDR3 runs to 14 residues. Germline lookup yields CDR1 SQVTM and CDR2 ANQGSEA. The V end lost 6 bases, the J end lost 6 bases, and 21 bases lay between the germline ends. The CDR3 is CSVQTRGQGGEQYF. The CDR3 DNA reads as TGCAGCGTCCAAACAAGAGGGCAGGGAGGCGAGCAGTACTTC.

The J gene is TRBJ2-7, the V gene TRBV2, with 8 nucleotides matching TRBD1. Per germline, CDR1 SNHLY and CDR2 FYNNEI. The CDR3 spans 22 residues. V lost 6 bases to trimming and J lost 2 bases; unmatched junction nucleotides: 30. The CDR3 DNA sequence: TGTGCCAGCAGGGTCCCGGGACAGGAAAAGATCTTACTGTCCTCAGCGCCCTACGAGCAGTACTTC. This translates into CASRVPGQEKILLSSAPYEQYF.

This chain joins TRBV5-1 and TRBJ2-2; 8 bases align to TRBD1. V was pared by 0 bases and J by 5 bases, with 3 bases of the junction left unmatched. The CDR3 is made up of 15 amino acids. CDR1 and CDR2 (germline): SGHRS, YFSETQ. DNA for the CDR3: TGCGCCAGCAGCTTGGCCACAGGGGGTACCGGGGAGCTGTTTTTT. It yields the protein CASSLATGGTGELFF. The whole variable domain, remainder taken from reference TRBV5-1 and TRBJ2-2, is KAGVTQTPRYLIKTRGQQVTLSCSPISGHRSVSWYQQTPGQGLQFLFEYFSETQRNKGNFPGRFSGRQFSNSRSEMNVSTLELGDSALYLCASSLATGGTGELFFGEGSRLTVL.

The rearrangement links TRBV7-9 to TRBJ2-5; the match to TRBD2 covers 9 bases. Germline V gives CDR1 SEHNR, CDR2 FQNEAQ (reference sequence). V shed 1 base and J 4 bases; nucleotides not matched to a gene: 1. The CDR3 runs 14 residues. The CDR3 protein is CASSLGSGGETQYF. As DNA, the CDR3 is TGTGCCAGCAGCTTAGGTAGCGGGGGAGAGACCCAGTACTTC.

V gene TRBV6-2 or TRBV6-3 combines with J gene TRBJ1-6; no firm D call. Deletions cut 5 bases from V and 5 bases from J, with 7 bases between. CDR1 MNHEY and CDR2 SVGEGT come from the germline V gene. The CDR3 runs 13 residues. CDR3 sequence reads: CASSTLDNSPLHF. Written as DNA, the CDR3 is TGTGCCAGCAGTACCCTAGATAATTCACCCCTCCACTTT.

This clone came up once. The chain is built from TRBV6-5 and TRBJ2-7, with a tentative D call TRBD1 (5 bases). Germline V CDR1 and CDR2: MNHEY, SVGAGI. Trimming shortened V by 4 bases and J by 0 bases, and 13 bases separated the two germline ends. CDR3 length equals 15 residues. The CDR3 region is CASSLKWTPSYEQYF. The CDR3 nucleotides read TGTGCCAGCAGTTTAAAATGGACACCCTCCTACGAGCAGTACTTC.

The chain combines TRBV21-1 with TRBJ2-1; the DNA was not used to check the table's D call, TRBD2. TRBV21-1 is a documented pseudogene. The CDR3 is 18 amino acids. The CDR3 loop reads CASSKDVDSGSAYNEQFF. The CDR3 DNA reads TGTGCCAGCAGCAAAGATGTTGATAGCGGGAGTGCCTACAATGAGCAGTTCTTC.

The V gene is TRBV6-4, the J gene TRBJ1-6; 7 positions agree with TRBD1. The V gene end was trimmed by 5 bases and the J gene end by 5 bases; junction bases not matched to a gene: 3. The CDR3 covers 14 residues. From germline, CDR1 is MRHNA and CDR2 SNTAGT. The DNA of the CDR3 is TGTGCCAGCAGTCGGGACAGAAATAATTCACCCCTCCACTTT. Its protein product is CASSRDRNNSPLHF.

The chain has TRBV5-6 and TRBJ1-1; D is unclear. CDR1 SGHDT and CDR2 YYEEEE come from the germline V gene. Trimming left V 4 bases short and J 3 bases short, with 13 bases between. The CDR3 consists of 14 residues. The CDR3 DNA is TGTGCCAGCAGCACGCGACCGGGAGACACTGAAGCTTTCTTT. Protein: CASSTRPGDTEAFF.

The chain employs TRBV6-6 and TRBJ2-3, with 10 bases lining up with TRBD2. The germline V gene encodes CDR1 MNHNY and CDR2 SVGAGI (reference sequence). The CDR3 covers 14 residues. The V segment lost 6 bases and the J segment 6 bases; nucleotides outside the gene matches: 6. CDR3 nucleotides: TGTGCCAGCAGCCAGGGACTAGCGCTCGATACGCAGTATTTT. It encodes CASSQGLALDTQYF.

DNA for the CDR3: TGTGCCAGCAGCAGGGGGCTGAATGAGCAGTTCTTC. Translation: CASSRGLNEQFF. The chain recombines TRBV9 with TRBJ2-1, with 7 bases lining up with TRBD1. Germline trimming cut 4 bases from V and 7 bases from J; bases unmatched to any gene: 2. Germline V gives CDR1 SGDLS, CDR2 YYNGEE. The CDR3 extends over 12 amino acids.

The chain employs TRBV28 and TRBJ1-1; D not resolved. Trimming stripped 2 bases from V and 1 base from J, with 8 bases between. From germline, CDR1 is MDHEN and CDR2 SYDVKM. CDR3 size: 14 residues. CDR3 coding DNA: TGTGCCAGCAGTTTAACAGCAGAGAACACTGAAGCTTTCTTT. Translation gives CASSLTAENTEAFF.

V and J are TRBV28 and TRBJ1-2, with TRBD1 matching over 8 bases. The CDR3 contains 16 residues. Germline assignment: CDR1 MDHEN and CDR2 SYDVKM. The V gene end was trimmed by 3 bases and the J gene end by 8 bases; junction bases not matched to a gene: 14. As DNA, the CDR3 is TGTGCCAGCAGTTTCCCTGGGACAGGTCCCAACGGCGGCTACACCTTC. As protein: CASSFPGTGPNGGYTF.

This sequence joins TRBV2 and TRBJ2-1; D might be TRBD1 (5 bases). V lost 8 bases and J lost 0, with 11 bases in between. The CDR3 extends over 14 amino acids. Germline-derived CDR1 and CDR2 are SNHLY and FYNNEI. CDR3 sequence: CASAGSSSYNEQFF. The CDR3 nucleotides read TGTGCCAGCGCAGGGTCTAGCTCCTACAATGAGCAGTTCTTC.

The chain recombines TRBV6-5 with TRBJ2-1; tentative D call: TRBD2 (5 bases). The CDR3 is 15 amino acids. V was clipped by 3 bases and J by 9 bases, with 18 bases between them. Per the germline V gene, CDR1 is MNHEY and CDR2 is SVGAGI. This CDR3 is CASSYSSGSTGEQFF. The CDR3 DNA sequence: TGTGCCAGCAGTTATTCCTCTGGGAGCACGGGTGAGCAGTTCTTC.

The chain recombines TRBV2 with TRBJ2-5, with TRBD1 matching 8 bases. This CDR3 spans 14 amino acids. Trimming cost V 7 bases and J 1 base; bases outside gene matches: 5. The germline V gene has CDR1 SNHLY and CDR2 FYNNEI. DNA for the CDR3: TGTGCCAGCACCGAACAGGGGGGCCAAGAGACCCAGTACTTC. The encoded protein is CASTEQGGQETQYF.

The chain has TRBV5-1 and TRBJ2-6; D gene uncertain. This CDR3 has 15 residues. Trimming left V 5 bases short and J 2 bases short, with 11 bases between. Per germline, CDR1 SGHRS and CDR2 YFSETQ. CDR3 loop: CASSRTLTGANVLTF. CDR3 in DNA: TGCGCCAGCAGTCGTACACTAACTGGGGCCAACGTCCTGACTTTC.